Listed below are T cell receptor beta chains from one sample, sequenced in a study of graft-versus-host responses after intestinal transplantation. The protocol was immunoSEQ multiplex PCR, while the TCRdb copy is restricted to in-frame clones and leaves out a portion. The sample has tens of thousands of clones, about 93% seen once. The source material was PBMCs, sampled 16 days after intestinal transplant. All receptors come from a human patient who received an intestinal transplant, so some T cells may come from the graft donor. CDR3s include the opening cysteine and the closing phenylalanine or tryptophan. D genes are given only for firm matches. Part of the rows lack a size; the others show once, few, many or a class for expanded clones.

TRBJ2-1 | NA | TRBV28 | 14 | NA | TGTGCCAGCAGTTTCCCGGGAGTTTACAATGAGCAGTTCTTC | CASSFPGVYNEQFF
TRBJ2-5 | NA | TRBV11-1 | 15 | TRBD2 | TGTGCCAGCAGCTTAGGCCTAGCGGGAGCAGAGACCCAGTACTTC | CASSLGLAGAETQYF
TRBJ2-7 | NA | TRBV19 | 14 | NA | TGTGCCAGTAGTATAGATCACAGGGAGTACGAGCAGTACTTC | CASSIDHREYEQYF
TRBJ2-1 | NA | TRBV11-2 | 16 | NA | TGTGCCAGCAGGGGGGTCCGGAGTTTGAAGAGCAATGAGCAGTTCTTC | CASRGVRSLKSNEQFF
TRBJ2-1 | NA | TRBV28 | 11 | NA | TGTGCCAGCAGCCCGAACAATGAGCAGTTCTTC | CASSPNNEQFF
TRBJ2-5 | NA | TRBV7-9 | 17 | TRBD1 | TGTGCCAGCAGCTTAGGCTGGACAGGGGTAACCCAAGAGACCCAGTACTTC | CASSLGWTGVTQETQYF
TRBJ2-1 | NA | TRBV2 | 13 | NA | TGTGCCAGCAGTTTAGAGCTTTCGGATGAGCAGTTCTTC | CASSLELSDEQFF
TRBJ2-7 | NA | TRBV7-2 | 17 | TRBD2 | TGTGCCAGCAGCCGGACTAGCGGGAGGGCCCCAGTCTACGGGCAGTACTTC | CASSRTSGRAPVYGQYF
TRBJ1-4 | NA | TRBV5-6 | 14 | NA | TGTGCCAGCAGCTTGAGAGGGTACCATGAAAAACTGTTTTTT | CASSLRGYHEKLFF
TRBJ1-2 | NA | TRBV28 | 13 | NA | TGTGCCAGCAGCTCCCCTGGCCCTGGGGGCTACACCTTC | CASSSPGPGGYTF
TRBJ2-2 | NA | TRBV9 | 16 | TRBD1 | TGTGCCAGCAGCCCTAGGGACAGGCCCTACACCGGGGAGCTGTTTTTT | CASSPRDRPYTGELFF
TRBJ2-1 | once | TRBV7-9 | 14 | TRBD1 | TGTGCCAGCAGACGACAGGGTGCGGACAATGAGCAGTTCTTC | CASRRQGADNEQFF
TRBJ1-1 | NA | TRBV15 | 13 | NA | TGTGCCACCAGGGCAGGTGTGGGCACTGAAGCTTTCTTT | CATRAGVGTEAFF
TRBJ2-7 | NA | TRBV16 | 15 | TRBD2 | TGTGCCAGCAGCCAATCGGGCGGGGGCTCCTACGAGCAGTACTTC | CASSQSGGGSYEQYF